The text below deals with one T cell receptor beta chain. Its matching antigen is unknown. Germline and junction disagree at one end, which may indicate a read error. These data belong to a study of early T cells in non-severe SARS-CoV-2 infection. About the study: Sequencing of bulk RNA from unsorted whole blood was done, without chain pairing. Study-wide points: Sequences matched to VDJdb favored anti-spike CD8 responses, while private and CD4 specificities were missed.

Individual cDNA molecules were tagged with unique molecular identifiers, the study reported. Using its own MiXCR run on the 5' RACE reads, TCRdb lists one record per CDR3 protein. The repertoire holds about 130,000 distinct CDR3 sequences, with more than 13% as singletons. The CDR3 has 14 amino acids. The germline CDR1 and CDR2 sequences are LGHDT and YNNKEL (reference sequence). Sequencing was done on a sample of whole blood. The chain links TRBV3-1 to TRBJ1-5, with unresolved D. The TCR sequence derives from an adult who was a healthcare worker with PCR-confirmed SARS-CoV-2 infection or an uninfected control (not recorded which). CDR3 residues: CAGSQGPGFEPQHF. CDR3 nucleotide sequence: TGTGCCGGCAGCCAAGGGCCCGGCTTCGAGCCCCAGCATTTT.